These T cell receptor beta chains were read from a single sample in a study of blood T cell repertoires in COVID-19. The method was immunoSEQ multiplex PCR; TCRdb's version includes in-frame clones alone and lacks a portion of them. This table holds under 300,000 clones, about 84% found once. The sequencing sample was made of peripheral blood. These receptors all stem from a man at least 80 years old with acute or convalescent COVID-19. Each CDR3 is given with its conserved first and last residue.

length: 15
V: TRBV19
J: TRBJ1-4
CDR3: CASSDAGGSREKLFF

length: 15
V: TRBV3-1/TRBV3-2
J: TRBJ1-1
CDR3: CASSRWTGGNTEAFF

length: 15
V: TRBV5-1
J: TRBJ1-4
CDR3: CASSLGGTKEEKLFF

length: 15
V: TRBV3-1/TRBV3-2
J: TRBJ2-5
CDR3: CASSRGPLPQETQYF

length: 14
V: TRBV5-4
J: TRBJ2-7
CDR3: CASSWTGSVYEQYF

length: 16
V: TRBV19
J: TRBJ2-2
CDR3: CASSVVAGSNTGELFF

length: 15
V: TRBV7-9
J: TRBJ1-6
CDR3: CASSLYGTANSPLHF

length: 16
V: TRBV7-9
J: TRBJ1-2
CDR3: CASSLAISEDNYGYTF

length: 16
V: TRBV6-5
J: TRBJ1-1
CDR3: CASSYYGGDSNTEAFF

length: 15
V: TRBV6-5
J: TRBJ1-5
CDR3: CASSSTFNSNQPQHF

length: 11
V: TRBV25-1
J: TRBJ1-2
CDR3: CASSEAGGYTF

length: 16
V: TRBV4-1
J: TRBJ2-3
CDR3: CASSIGLLAGPDTQYF

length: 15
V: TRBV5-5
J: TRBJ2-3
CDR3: CASSTGTGITDTQYF

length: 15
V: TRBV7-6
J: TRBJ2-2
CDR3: CASNPSAASTGELFF

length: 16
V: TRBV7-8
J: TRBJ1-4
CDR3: CASSPGQGLTNEKLFF

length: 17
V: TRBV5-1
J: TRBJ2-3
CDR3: CASSFSGPGGVADTQYF

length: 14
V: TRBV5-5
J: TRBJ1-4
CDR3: CASSTGTGGEKLFF

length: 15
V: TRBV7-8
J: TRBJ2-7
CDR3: CASSSPSGGTYEQYF

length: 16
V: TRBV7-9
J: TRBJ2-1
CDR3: CASSLRRDQLHNEQFF

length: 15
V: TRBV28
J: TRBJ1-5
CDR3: CASSPPQGSNQPQHF

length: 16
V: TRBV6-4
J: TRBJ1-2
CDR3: CASSPKGGGPNYGYTF

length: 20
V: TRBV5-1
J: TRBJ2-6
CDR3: CASSWTPGTGLRAGANVLTF

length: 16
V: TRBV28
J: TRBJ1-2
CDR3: CASSPPTGTGFFGYTF

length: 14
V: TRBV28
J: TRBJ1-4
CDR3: CASSPDRGNEKLFF

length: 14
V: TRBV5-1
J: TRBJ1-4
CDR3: CASSDGQGGEKLFF

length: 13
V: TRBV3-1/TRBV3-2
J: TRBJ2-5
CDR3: CATESQGGETQYF

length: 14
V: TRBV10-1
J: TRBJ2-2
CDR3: CASSESAGRGELFF

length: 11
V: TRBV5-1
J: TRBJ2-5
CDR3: CASTSSETQYF

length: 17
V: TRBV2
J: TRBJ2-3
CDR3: CASSPPPLAGLSDTQYF

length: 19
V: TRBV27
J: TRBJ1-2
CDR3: CASRSKFHRAGPRGQGYTF

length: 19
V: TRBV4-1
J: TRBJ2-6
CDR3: CASSLTGVDQSSGANVLTF

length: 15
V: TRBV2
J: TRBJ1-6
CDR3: CASSEYGVGGSPLHF

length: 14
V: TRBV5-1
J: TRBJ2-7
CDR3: CASSLGDRGYEQYF

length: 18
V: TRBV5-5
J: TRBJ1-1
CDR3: CASSSAGTGVLQNTEAFF

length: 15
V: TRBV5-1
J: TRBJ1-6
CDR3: CASSLARGMYSPLHF

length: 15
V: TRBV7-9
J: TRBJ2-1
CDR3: CASSWTSGGSNEQFF

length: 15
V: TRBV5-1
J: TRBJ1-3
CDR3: CASSLGYGSGNTIYF

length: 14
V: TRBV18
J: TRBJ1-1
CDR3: CASSPTGGGTEAFF

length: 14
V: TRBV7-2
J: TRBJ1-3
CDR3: CASRPGSQGNTIYF

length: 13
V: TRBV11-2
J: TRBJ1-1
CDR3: CASSLTGTTEAFF

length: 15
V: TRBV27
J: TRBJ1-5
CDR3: CASSVQWGANQPQHF

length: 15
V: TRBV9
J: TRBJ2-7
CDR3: CASSAGQGLSYEQYF

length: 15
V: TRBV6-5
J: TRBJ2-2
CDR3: CASSRVGEPHGELFF

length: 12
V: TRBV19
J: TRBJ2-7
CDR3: CASSPRGEEQYF

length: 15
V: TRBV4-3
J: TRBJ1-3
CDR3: CASSQAQGSGNTIYF

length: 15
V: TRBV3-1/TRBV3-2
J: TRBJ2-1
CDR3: CASSHNSGTYNEQFF

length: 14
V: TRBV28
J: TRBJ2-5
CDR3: CASSKLAGEETQYF

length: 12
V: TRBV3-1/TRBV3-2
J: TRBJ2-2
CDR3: CASSPRGGELFF

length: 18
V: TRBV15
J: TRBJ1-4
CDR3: CATSRDRQGATTNEKLFF

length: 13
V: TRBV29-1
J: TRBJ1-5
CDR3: CSVWGGEGQPQHF

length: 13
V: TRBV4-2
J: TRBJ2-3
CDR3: CASSQGNGVKQYF

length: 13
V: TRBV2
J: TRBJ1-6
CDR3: CASSDSYNSPLHF

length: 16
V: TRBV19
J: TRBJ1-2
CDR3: CATNPQPGQGVYGYTF

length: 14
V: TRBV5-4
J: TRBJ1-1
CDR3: CASSLGQARTEAFF

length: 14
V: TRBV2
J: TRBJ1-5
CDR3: CASSEESGNQPQHF

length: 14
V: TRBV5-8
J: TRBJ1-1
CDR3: CASSRGGGRTEAFF

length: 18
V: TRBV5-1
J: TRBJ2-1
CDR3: CASSLALAGGPIQNEQFF

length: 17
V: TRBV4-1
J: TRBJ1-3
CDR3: CASSQDGLAFSGNTIYF

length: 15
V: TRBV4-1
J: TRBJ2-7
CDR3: CASSFGTGSSYEQYF